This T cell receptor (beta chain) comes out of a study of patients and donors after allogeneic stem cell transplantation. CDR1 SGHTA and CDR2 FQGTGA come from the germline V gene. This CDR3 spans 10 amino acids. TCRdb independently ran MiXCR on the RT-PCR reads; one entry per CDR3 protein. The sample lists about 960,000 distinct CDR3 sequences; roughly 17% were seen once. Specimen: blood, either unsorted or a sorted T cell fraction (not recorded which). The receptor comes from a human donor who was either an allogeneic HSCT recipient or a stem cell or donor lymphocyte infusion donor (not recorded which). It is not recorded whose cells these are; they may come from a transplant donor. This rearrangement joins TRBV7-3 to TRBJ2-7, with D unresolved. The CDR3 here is CPSAGNEQYF. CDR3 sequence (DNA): TGTCCAAGCGCTGGGAACGAGCAGTACTTC.